This entry is about one T cell receptor beta chain. Antigen unknown. The PCR employed 60 Vbeta primers together with 13 Jbeta primers. Profiled with immunoSEQ multiplex PCR; TCRdb holds only in-frame clones, not every one. The sample consists of about 43,000 clones, roughly half of them appearing once. V trimming: 5 bases; J trimming: 5 bases; junction bases outside the gene matches: 3. This CDR3 contains 13 residues. Germline values: CDR1 SEHNR, CDR2 FQNEAQ (reference sequence). This sample is part of a study of cytomegalovirus exposure and HLA in healthy donors. For the study at large: Genotyping of under 500 donors showed that about 83% belonged to the Caucasian-associated ancestry cluster. The study, taken as a whole, reports: While the bulk of TCR sequences proved rare, some public TCRs turned up in many donors. Accurate prediction of HLA-A and HLA-B alleles (for most subjects) was reportedly achieved from TCR beta sequences.

The sequence came from a man aged 55-75 years in good health and CMV-seronegative. The chain recombines TRBV7-9 with TRBJ1-1; 9 bases agree with TRBD1. The sequencing input was PBMCs. Here the CDR3 reads CASSPGQGTEAFF. Written as DNA, the CDR3 is TGTGCCAGCAGCCCGGGACAGGGAACTGAAGCTTTCTTT.